A single sample is the source of the 11 T cell receptor beta chains below, sequenced in a study of T cell repertoires in cytomegalovirus infection. TCRdb ran MiXCR on the reads and lists one entry per CDR3 protein. The profile shows about 130,000 distinct CDR3 sequences, roughly 9% of them singletons. Source material: PBMCs. Every receptor here comes from a human donor in good health (CMV status not recorded). Some clones in this sample may be carry-over from other donors' samples.

The rearrangement links TRBV7-3 to TRBJ2-3; D is undetermined. This CDR3 contains 14 residues. Trimming stripped 0 bases from V and 0 bases from J, with 4 bases between. The germline gives CDR1 SGHTA, CDR2 FQGTGA. The DNA for the CDR3 is TGTGCCAGCAGCTTAACACAGAGCACAGATACGCAGTATTTT. Protein product: CASSLTQSTDTQYF.

This clonotype was picked up many times. This chain joins TRBV7-3 and TRBJ2-7; weak D call: TRBD1 (5 bases). The CDR3 is 15 amino acids. Germline CDR1 is SGHTA and CDR2 is FQGTGA. V was shortened by 0 bases and J by 3 bases, with 12 bases between the two germline ends. CDR3: CASSLTGDGVYEQYF. For the CDR3, the DNA is TGTGCCAGCAGCTTAACAGGGGATGGGGTCTACGAGCAGTACTTC.

The chain couples TRBV20-1 to TRBJ1-2; possibly TRBD1 for D (5 bases). Germline CDR1 reads DFQATT; CDR2 reads SNEGSKA (reference sequence). The CDR3 totals 19 residues. V was pared by 1 base and J by 0 bases, with 24 bases between. The DNA of the CDR3 is TGCAGTGCTAGAGTGGATCCGGGACCAGGAAGCTTAGCTAACTATGGCTACACCTTC. Encoded protein: CSARVDPGPGSLANYGYTF.

The CDR3 nucleotides read TGTGCCAGCAGTACAGGGGTCTCTGAAGCTTTCTTT. This translates into CASSTGVSEAFF. The chain couples TRBV12-3 or TRBV12-4 to TRBJ1-1, with 7 bases aligning to TRBD1. The CDR3 runs to 12 residues. The J segment lost 6 bases and the V segment lost 5 bases, leaving 3 bases of the junction unmatched.

This clonotype showed up just a few times. The chain uses TRBV20-1 and TRBJ1-4, with 9 nucleotides matching TRBD1. This CDR3 is 16 amino acids long. J gave up 0 bases and V 5 bases, and 7 bases lay outside the gene matches. CDR1 is DFQATT, CDR2 SNEGSKA, per germline (reference sequence). CDR3: CSAPGTGPATNEKLFF. DNA for the CDR3: TGCAGTGCTCCCGGGACAGGGCCTGCAACTAATGAAAAACTGTTTTTT.

This clonotype appeared a few times. V is TRBV28 and J is TRBJ2-2; 10 bases are shared with TRBD1. Trimming cost V 3 bases and J 7 bases; bases outside gene matches: 8. The CDR3 covers 16 residues. The germline V gene has CDR1 MDHEN and CDR2 SYDVKM. CDR3 DNA: TGTGCCAGCAGTTTCCCGGGACAGGGGCCGGGCGGGGAGCTGTTTTTT. This encodes CASSFPGQGPGGELFF.

Worth noting for this clonotype: A much larger clone is a single base away; this may be a read error. The V gene is TRBV6-1, the J gene TRBJ1-1; D is unresolved. From germline, CDR1 is MNHNS and CDR2 SASEGT. The CDR3 consists of 10 residues. V lost 4 bases to trimming and J lost 9 bases, with 6 bases between them. CDR3 region: CASSGVQAFF. DNA for the CDR3: TGTGCCAGCAGTGGGGTGCAAGCTTTCTTT.

V gene TRBV20-1 combines with J gene TRBJ2-7; no definite D call. The CDR3 contains 13 residues. Trimming removed 3 bases from V and 3 bases from J, with 12 bases in between. The germline V gene has CDR1 DFQATT and CDR2 SNEGSKA (reference sequence). The CDR3 DNA sequence: TGCAGTGCTAGGGATGGGCTACACTACGAGCAGTACTTC. Its translation is CSARDGLHYEQYF.

This clonotype was seen repeatedly, ten times or more. V usage is TRBV7-2 and J usage is TRBJ2-1; TRBD2 matches at 13 bases. There are 15 residues in the CDR3. The V gene's germline CDR1 is SGHTA and CDR2 FQGNSA. Unmatched junction bases numbered 9, after V lost 6 bases and J lost 10 bases. In DNA form, the CDR3 reads TGTGCCAGCAGTCAAACTAGCGGGGGGGCCGGAGAGCAGTTCTTC. Translating gives CASSQTSGGAGEQFF.

This clonotype was counted between two and nine times. This chain joins TRBV6-5 and TRBJ1-3; 9 positions agree with TRBD1. This CDR3 contains 15 residues. The germline V gene has CDR1 MNHEY and CDR2 SVGAGI. V shed 5 bases, J shed 4 bases, and the junction held 6 bases outside the gene matches. The CDR3 DNA reads as TGTGCCAGCAGTCAACAGGGGGCGCGGGGAAACACCATATATTTT. It translates to CASSQQGARGNTIYF.

This clonotype was counted only a few times. The V call is TRBV14, the J call TRBJ1-1; a weak D match, TRBD1 (5 bases). Trimming removed 0 bases from V and 5 bases from J, with 10 bases in between. There are 14 residues in the CDR3. The V gene's germline CDR1 is SGHDN and CDR2 FVKESK. The CDR3 DNA sequence: TGTGCCAGCAGCCAAGAAGGAAGGGGAACTGAAGCTTTCTTT. Amino acids: CASSQEGRGTEAFF. Looking up the rest from reference TRBV14 and TRBJ1-1 gives the full variable domain: EAGVTQFPSHSVIEKGQTVTLRCDPISGHDNLYWYRRVMGKEIKFLLHFVKESKQDESGMPNNRFLAERTGGTYSTLKVQPAELEDSGVYFCASSQEGRGTEAFFGQGTRLTVV.